The 17 T cell receptor beta chains below come from one sample, sequenced in a study of cytomegalovirus exposure and HLA in healthy donors. The PCR was carried out with 60 Vbeta primers and 13 Jbeta primers. Sequenced by immunoSEQ multiplex PCR; TCRdb stores in-frame clones only, minus some. Among approximately 160,000 clones listed, 77% were seen once. The sequencing sample was made of PBMCs. Receptors originate from a woman between 40 and 50 years old in good health and CMV-seropositive.

V gene TRBV19 combines with J gene TRBJ1-1; 7 bases map to TRBD1. Germline lookup yields CDR1 LNHDA and CDR2 SQIVND (reference sequence). The junction had 7 bases not matched to a gene; V was cut back by 8 bases and J by 4 bases. The CDR3 totals 13 residues. CDR3 in amino acids: CASDTGVPTEAFF. CDR3 in DNA: TGTGCCAGTGATACAGGGGTGCCCACTGAAGCTTTCTTT.

V is TRBV7-2 and J is TRBJ1-2, with TRBD1 matching 7 bases. The CDR3 runs 16 residues. Germline CDR1 reads SGHTA; CDR2 reads FQGNSA. Losses at the gene ends were 5 bases for V and 5 bases for J; bases not matched to a gene: 14. The CDR3 loop reads CASSLDRASHEYGYTF. The CDR3 DNA is TGTGCCAGCAGCCTAGACAGGGCCTCGCACGAGTATGGCTACACCTTC.

V is TRBV11-3 and J is TRBJ2-7, with 7 positions matching TRBD2. The J segment lost 2 bases and the V segment lost 5 bases, leaving 6 bases of the junction unmatched. The CDR3 runs to 14 residues. The V gene's germline CDR1 is SGHNT and CDR2 YENEEA. The CDR3 DNA reads as TGTGCCAGCAGCAATCCTAGCGGAGCCTACGAGCAGTACTTC. It specifies CASSNPSGAYEQYF.

The gene calls are TRBV18 and TRBJ2-5, with 7 bases matching TRBD2. CDR3 length: 16 amino acids. Germline CDR1 is KGHSH and CDR2 is LQKENI. Trimming cost V 3 bases and J 3 bases; bases outside gene matches: 10. CDR3 region: CASSPISGRTKETQYF. The CDR3 DNA reads as TGTGCCAGCTCACCGATTAGCGGGCGAACAAAAGAGACCCAGTACTTC.

V is TRBV30 and J is TRBJ2-2; no definite D call. The CDR3 length is 12 residues. V was cut by 0 bases and J by 5 bases, with 4 bases left in between. Germline values: CDR1 GTSNPN, CDR2 SVGIG (reference sequence). CDR3 in amino acids: CAWSVLTGELFF. CDR3 sequence (DNA): TGTGCCTGGAGTGTGTTAACCGGGGAGCTGTTTTTT.

The CDR3, as DNA: TGTGCCAGCAACAAAAGACCGGGGGGGAGCGCCGGGGAGCTGTTTTTT. Translating it yields CASNKRPGGSAGELFF. The chain is built from TRBV6-6 and TRBJ2-2, with 8 bases aligning to TRBD2. Per the germline V gene, CDR1 is MNHNY and CDR2 is SVGAGI (reference sequence). The CDR3 loop spans 16 amino acids. J was trimmed by 6 bases and V by 7 bases; bases with no gene match: 13.

This rearrangement joins TRBV18 to TRBJ2-1; TRBD2 matches at 11 bases. The junction had 9 bases not matched to a gene; V was cut back by 4 bases and J by 7 bases. CDR3 length equals 16 residues. CDR1 and CDR2 from the germline V gene are KGHSH and LQKENI. In DNA form, the CDR3 reads TGTGCCAGCTCACGCCGGACTAGCGGGCTAGAGAATGAGCAGTTCTTC. Its translation: CASSRRTSGLENEQFF.

This clone appeared once. DNA of the CDR3: TGTGCCAGCTCACGCTTACCGGGACAGGGTGACAAAGACCATGGCTACACCTTC. This sequence encodes CASSRLPGQGDKDHGYTF. V is TRBV18 and J is TRBJ1-2, with 9 bases aligning to TRBD1. Trimming cost V 4 bases and J 6 bases; bases outside gene matches: 18. This CDR3 is 18 amino acids long. The germline V gene encodes CDR1 KGHSH and CDR2 LQKENI. Drawing the rest from reference TRBV18 and TRBJ1-2, the complete variable domain is NAGVMQNPRHLVRRRGQEARLRCSPMKGHSHVYWYRQLPEEGLKFMVYLQKENIIDESGMPKERFSAEFPKEGPSILRIQQVVRGDSAAYFCASSRLPGQGDKDHGYTFGSGTRLTVV.

The chain links TRBV7-2 to TRBJ2-7; TRBD2 matches at 8 bases. From germline, CDR1 is SGHTA and CDR2 FQGNSA. V trimming: 3 bases; J trimming: 1 base; junction bases outside the gene matches: 11. This CDR3 spans 17 amino acids. The CDR3 sequence is CASSFRRAGGLSYEQYF. CDR3 nucleotide sequence: TGTGCCAGCAGCTTTAGGCGGGCGGGAGGTCTTTCCTACGAGCAGTACTTC.

In this sample, this clone turned up once. V and J are TRBV11-3 and TRBJ1-2, with TRBD1 identical over 10 bases. The CDR3 spans 16 residues. From germline, CDR1 is SGHNT and CDR2 YENEEA. Trimming took 5 bases from V and 5 from J; bases not matched to a gene: 11. The CDR3 region has the DNA TGTGCCAGCAGCCTCCGCGGGACAGGGGACTTTTATGGCTACACCTTC. Translating it yields CASSLRGTGDFYGYTF.

In its sample, this clone was seen a few times. The chain uses TRBV2 and TRBJ1-2; possible D gene TRBD1, 6 bases. Per the germline V gene, CDR1 is SNHLY and CDR2 is FYNNEI. Trimming stripped 0 bases from V and 6 bases from J, with 14 bases between. The length of the CDR3 is 15 residues. The CDR3 is CASSEAFTGRDGYTF. The CDR3 DNA reads as TGTGCCAGCAGTGAAGCTTTTACAGGGAGGGATGGCTACACCTTC.

The rearrangement joins TRBV6-5 to TRBJ1-2; 9 positions agree with TRBD1. Germline-derived CDR1 and CDR2 are MNHEY and SVGAGI. This CDR3 has 15 residues. J was trimmed by 6 bases and V by 0 bases; bases with no gene match: 5. Here the CDR3 DNA reads TGTGCCAGCAGTTACTCCCCCCGGACAGGGGATGGCTACACCTTC. This encodes CASSYSPRTGDGYTF.

The sample holds a few counts of this clone. The CDR3 is CASSLDLGPGELFF. CDR3 DNA: TGTGCCAGTAGTCTGGACCTGGGGCCCGGGGAGCTGTTTTTT. The chain links TRBV19 to TRBJ2-2; D is possibly TRBD1 (5 bases). V shed 5 bases and J shed 6 bases, with 13 bases lying between them. CDR3 size: 14 residues. Germline CDR1 reads LNHDA; CDR2 reads SQIVND (reference sequence). Filled out from reference TRBV19 and TRBJ2-2, the complete variable domain reads DGGITQSPKYLFRKEGQNVTLSCEQNLNHDAMYWYRQDPGQGLRLIYYSQIVNDFQKGDIAEGYSVSREKKESFPLTVTSAQKNPTAFYLCASSLDLGPGELFFGEGSRLTVL.

V and J are TRBV7-2 and TRBJ2-2, with 9 nucleotides matching TRBD2. From germline, CDR1 is SGHTA and CDR2 FQGNSA. Trimming took 6 bases from V and 5 from J; bases not matched to a gene: 4. CDR3 size: 14 residues. The DNA of the CDR3 is TGTGCCAGCAGGCGGGGGGGCCTGACCGGGGAGCTGTTTTTT. Translation gives CASRRGGLTGELFF.

The chain recombines TRBV18 with TRBJ2-7, with 7 bases lining up with TRBD2. This CDR3 spans 12 amino acids. Losses at the gene ends were 1 base for V and 7 bases for J; bases not matched to a gene: 1. From germline, CDR1 is KGHSH and CDR2 LQKENI. As DNA, the CDR3 is TGTGCCAGCTCACCACTGGGAGGGGAGCAGTACTTC. This encodes CASSPLGGEQYF.

This chain connects TRBV5-1 to TRBJ2-7, with 9 bases fitting TRBD1. There are 15 residues in the CDR3. Germline CDR1 SGHRS, CDR2 YFSETQ. The V gene end was trimmed by 4 bases and the J gene end by 5 bases; junction bases not matched to a gene: 10. The DNA of the CDR3 is TGCGCCAGCAGCCCACGCCGGGACAGGGATCACGAGCAGTACTTC. Its protein is CASSPRRDRDHEQYF.

CDR3 DNA sequence: TGTGCCACCCACGCGGGGAGCTCCTACAATGAGCAGTTCTTC. Protein: CATHAGSSYNEQFF. The chain joins TRBV19 to TRBJ2-1; a possible D gene is TRBD2 (6 bases). Trimming took off 10 bases at V and 0 bases at J, with 13 bases between the two ends. Germline loops: CDR1 LNHDA, CDR2 SQIVND (reference sequence). This CDR3 comprises 14 residues.